A selection of T cell receptor beta chains follows, all from one sample in a study of cytomegalovirus exposure and HLA in healthy donors. The repertoire was sequenced with immunoSEQ multiplex PCR; TCRdb's copy has only in-frame clones and lacks some. The specimen's table records roughly 72,000 clones. What was sequenced was PBMCs. Every receptor here comes from a man aged 18 to 35 in good health and CMV-seropositive. CDR3s include the opening cysteine and the closing phenylalanine or tryptophan. The D gene is left open where the match is weak.

TRBJ2-1 | TRBV19 | TRBD2 | CASTTETRAGGPWVF | TGTGCCAGTACTACAGAGACTAGAGCGGGAGGGCCTTGGGTCTTC
TRBJ1-5 | TRBV7-9 | TRBD1 | CASSSIGQGQPQHF | TGTGCCAGCAGCTCTATAGGACAGGGCCAGCCCCAGCATTTT
TRBJ2-7 | TRBV6-1 | - | CASSTRVNYEQYF | TGTGCCAGCAGCACCAGGGTCAACTACGAGCAGTACTTC
TRBJ2-5 | TRBV7-7 | - | CASSSGEGTQYF | TGTGCTAGCAGCTCGGGAGAAGGGACCCAGTACTTC
TRBJ2-7 | TRBV11-2 | - | CASSTGQFFSYEQYF | TGTGCCAGCAGCACCGGACAGTTTTTTTCCTACGAGCAGTACTTC
TRBJ2-2 | TRBV6-1 | TRBD1 | CASSEAGGGTTGELFF | TGTGCCAGCAGTGAGGCAGGGGGCGGTACCACCGGGGAGCTGTTTTTT
TRBJ2-2 | TRBV2 | - | CASKETEANTGELFF | TGTGCCAGCAAGGAGACAGAGGCGAACACCGGGGAGCTGTTTTTT
TRBJ2-3 | TRBV13 | - | CASSRDFTDTQYF | TGTGCCAGCAGCCGGGACTTCACAGATACGCAGTATTTT
TRBJ1-4 | TRBV6-1 | TRBD1 | CASSEAGTGTGNEKLFF | TGTGCCAGCAGTGAAGCGGGGACCGGGACAGGGAATGAAAAACTGTTTTTT
TRBJ1-2 | TRBV9 | - | CASSPTDSHSGGYTF | TGTGCCAGCAGCCCAACCGACAGTCATAGCGGTGGCTACACCTTC
TRBJ1-5 | TRBV5-8 | - | CASSPENRGNQPQHF | TGTGCCAGCAGCCCAGAAAACCGGGGCAATCAGCCCCAGCATTTT
TRBJ1-1 | TRBV19 | TRBD1 | CASSLQGMNTEAFF | TGTGCCAGTAGTCTACAGGGGATGAACACTGAAGCTTTCTTT
TRBJ1-1 | TRBV18 | - | CASSPPRGSNTEAFF | TGTGCCAGCTCACCACCTAGGGGATCGAACACTGAAGCTTTCTTT
TRBJ1-4 | TRBV27 | TRBD1 | CASSSQGANEKLFF | TGTGCCAGCAGTTCCCAGGGGGCAAATGAAAAACTGTTTTTT
TRBJ2-3 | TRBV10-3 | - | CAISPQQGTDTQYF | TGTGCCATCAGTCCGCAGCAGGGCACAGATACGCAGTATTTT
TRBJ2-7 | TRBV28 | - | CASITQGAQGAYEQYF | TGTGCCAGCATTACCCAAGGGGCGCAGGGCGCCTACGAGCAGTACTTC
TRBJ2-3 | TRBV4-2 | - | CASSQDGGFTDTQYF | TGTGCCAGCAGCCAAGATGGGGGGTTCACAGATACGCAGTATTTT
TRBJ1-1 | TRBV29-1 | - | CSVRRSNTEAFF | TGCAGCGTAAGGAGGTCGAACACTGAAGCTTTCTTT
TRBJ2-1 | TRBV7-9 | TRBD2 | CASSSAGLAEQGQFF | TGTGCCAGCAGCTCGGCTGGACTAGCGGAACAAGGGCAGTTCTTC
TRBJ1-5 | TRBV7-9 | TRBD1 | CASSSLRQGGSQPQHF | TGTGCCAGCAGCTCCCTTCGACAGGGTGGGAGTCAGCCCCAGCATTTT
TRBJ2-7 | TRBV18 | TRBD2 | CASSPGGVYEQYF | TGTGCCAGCTCACCGGGAGGGGTTTACGAGCAGTACTTC
TRBJ1-6 | TRBV6-5 | TRBD1 | CASSSSFGQGGSPLHF | TGTGCCAGCAGTTCCAGTTTCGGACAGGGAGGATCACCCCTCCACTTT
TRBJ2-7 | TRBV30 | TRBD1 | CAWSLRDSYEQYF | TGTGCCTGGAGTCTCCGGGACAGCTACGAGCAGTACTTC
TRBJ2-7 | TRBV28 | TRBD2 | CASSPMGLAGPYEQYF | TGTGCCAGCAGTCCGATGGGACTAGCGGGACCATACGAGCAGTACTTC
TRBJ2-4 | TRBV19 | TRBD1 | CASNPGQGITNIQYF | TGTGCCAGTAACCCGGGACAGGGCATAACCAACATTCAGTACTTC
TRBJ2-1 | TRBV30 | - | CAWGTGGDEQFF | TGTGCCTGGGGAACAGGGGGGGATGAGCAGTTCTTC
TRBJ1-2 | TRBV6-5 | - | CVSSYSGGYTF | TGTGTCAGCAGTTACTCCGGTGGCTACACCTTC
TRBJ1-1 | TRBV5-1 | - | CASSSGFSPANTEAFF | TGCGCCAGCAGCTCCGGGTTTTCGCCGGCGAACACTGAAGCTTTCTTT
TRBJ1-1 | TRBV11-2 | - | CASSLVLLGRALNTEAFF | TGTGCCAGCAGCTTAGTATTGTTAGGGAGGGCCTTGAACACTGAAGCTTTCTTT
TRBJ1-1 | TRBV6-5 | - | CASSPGLKAEAFF | TGTGCCAGCAGTCCAGGGTTGAAGGCTGAAGCTTTCTTT
TRBJ2-1 | TRBV6-5 | - | CASSLDGSSYNEQFF | TGTGCCAGCAGCTTAGACGGGAGCTCCTACAATGAGCAGTTCTTC
TRBJ2-3 | TRBV7-2 | TRBD2 | CASSPLAGEVIDTQYF | TGTGCCAGCAGCCCGTTAGCGGGAGAGGTTATAGATACGCAGTATTTT
TRBJ1-1 | TRBV10-3 | - | CAGGQSPNTEAFF | TGTGCCGGTGGACAATCTCCTAACACTGAAGCTTTCTTT
TRBJ1-5 | TRBV2 | TRBD1 | CASTWDRGLLGNQPQHF | TGTGCCAGCACCTGGGACAGGGGCCTCTTGGGCAATCAGCCCCAGCATTTT
TRBJ2-2 | TRBV7-8 | - | CASSLYGELFF | TGTGCCAGCAGCTTGTACGGGGAGCTGTTTTTT
TRBJ1-4 | TRBV7-2 | - | CASSLGWREKLFF | TGTGCCAGCAGCTTAGGGTGGAGAGAAAAACTGTTTTTT
TRBJ2-1 | TRBV28 | - | CATSLQGHEQFF | TGTGCCACCTCATTACAGGGCCATGAGCAGTTCTTC
TRBJ2-7 | TRBV5-1 | - | CASSLGLVSSYEQYF | TGCGCCAGCAGCTTGGGGCTAGTAAGCTCCTACGAGCAGTACTTC
TRBJ1-6 | TRBV9 | TRBD1 | CASSFGQGMSDSPLHF | TGTGCCAGCAGCTTCGGACAGGGTATGTCGGATTCACCCCTCCACTTT
TRBJ1-2 | TRBV5-1 | TRBD1 | CASSLSNRGRDYGYTF | TGCGCCAGCAGCTTGTCGAACAGGGGGCGCGACTATGGCTACACCTTC
TRBJ1-5 | TRBV28 | - | CASSILGYSNQPQHF | TGTGCCAGCAGTATCCTGGGCTATAGCAATCAGCCCCAGCATTTT
TRBJ2-7 | TRBV2 | - | CASTPGISYEQYF | TGTGCCAGCACCCCAGGGATTTCCTACGAGCAGTACTTC
TRBJ1-1 | TRBV4-1 | - | CASSQPAMRGGGQRNTEAFF | TGCGCCAGCAGCCAACCAGCAATGCGTGGAGGTGGGCAGAGAAACACTGAAGCTTTCTTT
TRBJ2-5 | TRBV29-1 | - | CSVNRNSQETQYF | TGCAGCGTAAATCGGAACAGTCAAGAGACCCAGTACTTC
TRBJ2-7 | TRBV5-1 | TRBD1 | CASSLAGQGYEQYF | TGCGCCAGCAGCTTGGCCGGACAGGGCTACGAGCAGTACTTC
TRBJ1-3 | TRBV10-3 | TRBD1 | CAISPGQGAAPRSGNTIYF | TGTGCCATCAGCCCTGGACAGGGTGCCGCTCCTAGGTCTGGAAACACCATATATTTT
TRBJ2-5 | TRBV6-1 | - | CASEKGETQYF | TGTGCCAGCGAAAAGGGGGAGACCCAGTACTTC
TRBJ2-6 | TRBV7-3 | - | CASSLSAGANVLTF | TGTGCCAGCAGCTTATCTGCTGGGGCCAACGTCCTGACTTTC
TRBJ2-5 | TRBV7-9 | - | CASSTRNRGQETQYF | TGTGCCAGCAGCACGCGGAACCGCGGGCAAGAGACCCAGTACTTC
TRBJ1-1 | TRBV27 | - | CASSLWMGAGGSSTEAFF | TGTGCCAGCAGTTTATGGATGGGAGCGGGGGGTTCTAGCACTGAAGCTTTCTTT
TRBJ2-7 | TRBV28 | - | CASQGSAYEQYF | TGTGCCAGCCAGGGGTCGGCCTACGAGCAGTACTTC
TRBJ1-6 | TRBV7-8 | - | CASSPREGGSPLHF | TGTGCCAGCAGCCCCCGGGAAGGGGGATCACCCCTCCACTTT
TRBJ1-1 | TRBV28 | - | CASSLRGGPEAFF | TGTGCCAGCAGTTTGAGGGGGGGCCCTGAAGCTTTCTTT
TRBJ1-2 | TRBV6-4 | - | CASSDEFSDGYTF | TGTGCCAGCAGTGACGAGTTTTCTGATGGCTACACCTTC
TRBJ2-7 | TRBV28 | TRBD1 | CASSSLSRDSKHEQYF | TGTGCCAGCAGTTCCCTATCCCGGGACAGCAAACACGAGCAGTACTTC
TRBJ2-5 | TRBV19 | TRBD2 | CASSMRTSGGFPWETQYF | TGTGCCAGTAGTATGCGAACAAGCGGGGGATTTCCATGGGAGACCCAGTACTTC
TRBJ1-2 | TRBV6-5 | TRBD1 | CASSSLTGGAYGYTF | TGTGCCAGCAGTAGTTTAACAGGGGGCGCCTATGGCTACACCTTC
TRBJ2-1 | TRBV6-4 | TRBD1 | CASSDSRTGSYNEQFF | TGTGCCAGCAGTGACTCTAGGACAGGGTCCTACAATGAGCAGTTCTTC
TRBJ2-5 | TRBV15 | TRBD1 | CATSTRDRGETQYF | TGTGCCACCAGCACCCGGGACAGGGGTGAGACCCAGTACTTC